These T cell receptor beta chains were read from a single sample in a study of blood T cell repertoires in COVID-19. Assay used: immunoSEQ multiplex PCR; TCRdb lists only in-frame clones, some missing. The profile shows a few hundred thousand clones, around 90% of them singletons. The sequencing input was peripheral blood. These receptors were obtained from a man aged 45-60 years with active or convalescent COVID-19. CDR3s include the opening cysteine and the closing phenylalanine or tryptophan. Fields, in order: CDR3 protein, V gene, clone size, J gene. Size tells how often a clone was seen (once, few, many) or the class of an expanded clone, and some rows leave it out.

CDR3 protein: CASSLGFWGQSSYEQYF
V gene: TRBV28
clone size: NA
J gene: TRBJ2-7

CDR3 protein: CASSDFAGGTLAKNIQYF
V gene: TRBV2
clone size: NA
J gene: TRBJ2-4

CDR3 protein: CASSFNGASSTDTQYF
V gene: TRBV5-1
clone size: NA
J gene: TRBJ2-3

CDR3 protein: CASTREGLYEQYF
V gene: TRBV2
clone size: few
J gene: TRBJ2-7

CDR3 protein: CASSQDPVAGETQYF
V gene: TRBV4-3
clone size: NA
J gene: TRBJ2-5

CDR3 protein: CASSERTSGKTQYF
V gene: TRBV9
clone size: NA
J gene: TRBJ2-5

CDR3 protein: CASSYPSGQGPDTQYF
V gene: TRBV6-5
clone size: NA
J gene: TRBJ2-3

CDR3 protein: CATSDPKRQTGELFF
V gene: TRBV24-1
clone size: NA
J gene: TRBJ2-2

CDR3 protein: CASSLRDWKTYEQYF
V gene: TRBV5-6
clone size: NA
J gene: TRBJ2-7

CDR3 protein: CASSNRDYEQYF
V gene: TRBV19
clone size: NA
J gene: TRBJ2-7

CDR3 protein: CASSPIGQTYEQYF
V gene: TRBV18
clone size: few
J gene: TRBJ2-7

CDR3 protein: CASSVDSYNSPLHF
V gene: TRBV5-1
clone size: NA
J gene: TRBJ1-6

CDR3 protein: CASSLTDSAWQYF
V gene: TRBV19
clone size: NA
J gene: TRBJ2-7

CDR3 protein: CASSLDSRDTGEQFF
V gene: TRBV7-9
clone size: NA
J gene: TRBJ2-1

CDR3 protein: CASSFNRGYNSPLHF
V gene: TRBV27
clone size: NA
J gene: TRBJ1-6

CDR3 protein: CASSLGAVAQHF
V gene: TRBV7-9
clone size: once
J gene: TRBJ1-5

CDR3 protein: CASSPQGGSTEAFF
V gene: TRBV18
clone size: NA
J gene: TRBJ1-1

CDR3 protein: CAWSAPPGLAGGSYEQYF
V gene: TRBV30
clone size: once
J gene: TRBJ2-7

CDR3 protein: CSVSRGQGSTEAFF
V gene: TRBV29-1
clone size: once
J gene: TRBJ1-1

CDR3 protein: CASSLTVGTGGEQYF
V gene: TRBV9
clone size: NA
J gene: TRBJ2-7

CDR3 protein: CASSHLAGGTVNEQFF
V gene: TRBV3-1/TRBV3-2
clone size: NA
J gene: TRBJ2-1

CDR3 protein: CASRGQVSSTDTQYF
V gene: TRBV2
clone size: once
J gene: TRBJ2-3

CDR3 protein: CASSPHLRAGGQETQYF
V gene: TRBV4-2
clone size: NA
J gene: TRBJ2-5

CDR3 protein: CASGLSRGGPDTQYF
V gene: TRBV12-5
clone size: NA
J gene: TRBJ2-3

CDR3 protein: CASSLNAWVAGSSYEQYF
V gene: TRBV27
clone size: NA
J gene: TRBJ2-7

CDR3 protein: CASSPFSGTGDEKLFF
V gene: TRBV28
clone size: NA
J gene: TRBJ1-4

CDR3 protein: CATSRENSQREQYF
V gene: TRBV15
clone size: NA
J gene: TRBJ2-7

CDR3 protein: CASSLRDRGPSSYNSPLHF
V gene: TRBV3-1/TRBV3-2
clone size: NA
J gene: TRBJ1-6

CDR3 protein: CASSQDGRRGNTIYF
V gene: TRBV4-1
clone size: NA
J gene: TRBJ1-3

CDR3 protein: CASSEEGGETQYF
V gene: TRBV2
clone size: NA
J gene: TRBJ2-5

CDR3 protein: CASSLVLASGHNEQFF
V gene: TRBV7-2
clone size: once
J gene: TRBJ2-1

CDR3 protein: CASSSWGGADTQYF
V gene: TRBV7-3
clone size: NA
J gene: TRBJ2-3

CDR3 protein: CASSPRENTEAFF
V gene: TRBV10-1
clone size: NA
J gene: TRBJ1-1

CDR3 protein: CASSSTSGNMGDTQYF
V gene: TRBV11-2
clone size: NA
J gene: TRBJ2-3

CDR3 protein: CASSPRIEQPQHF
V gene: TRBV4-1
clone size: NA
J gene: TRBJ1-5